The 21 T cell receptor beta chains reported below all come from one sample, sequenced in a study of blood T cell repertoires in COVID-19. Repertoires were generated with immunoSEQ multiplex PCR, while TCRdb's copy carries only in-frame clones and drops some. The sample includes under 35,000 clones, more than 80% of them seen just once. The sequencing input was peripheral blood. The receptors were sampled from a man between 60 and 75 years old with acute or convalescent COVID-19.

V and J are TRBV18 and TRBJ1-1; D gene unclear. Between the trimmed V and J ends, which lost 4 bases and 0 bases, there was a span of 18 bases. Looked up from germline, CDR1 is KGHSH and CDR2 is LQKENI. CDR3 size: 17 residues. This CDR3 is CASSLFVEVRMNTEAFF. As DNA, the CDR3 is TGTGCCAGCTCACTATTCGTAGAGGTACGGATGAACACTGAAGCTTTCTTT.

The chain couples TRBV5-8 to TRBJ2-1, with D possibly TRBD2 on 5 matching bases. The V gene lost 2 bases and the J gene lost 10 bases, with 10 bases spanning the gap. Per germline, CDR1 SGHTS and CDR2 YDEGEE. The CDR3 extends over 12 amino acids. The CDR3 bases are TGTGCCAGCAGCTTTCTCCGACTAGAGCAGTTCTTC. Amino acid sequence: CASSFLRLEQFF.

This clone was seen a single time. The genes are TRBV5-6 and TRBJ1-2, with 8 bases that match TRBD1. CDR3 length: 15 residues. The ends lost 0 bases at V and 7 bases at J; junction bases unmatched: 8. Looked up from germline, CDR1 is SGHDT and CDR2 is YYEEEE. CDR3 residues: CASSLAGQGALGYTF. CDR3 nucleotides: TGTGCCAGCAGCTTGGCCGGGCAGGGGGCGCTTGGCTACACCTTC.

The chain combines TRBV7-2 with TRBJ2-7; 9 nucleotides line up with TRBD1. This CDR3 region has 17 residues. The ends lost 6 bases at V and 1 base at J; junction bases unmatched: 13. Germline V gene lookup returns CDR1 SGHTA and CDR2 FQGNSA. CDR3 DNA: TGTGCCAGCAGTCCTATCACCGGGACAGGGAAATCCTACGAGCAGTACTTC. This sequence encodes CASSPITGTGKSYEQYF.

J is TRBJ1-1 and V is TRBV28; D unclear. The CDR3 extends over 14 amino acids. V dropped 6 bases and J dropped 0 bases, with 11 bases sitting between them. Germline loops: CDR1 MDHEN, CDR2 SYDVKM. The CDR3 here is CASSARVVNTEAFF. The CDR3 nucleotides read TGTGCCAGCAGCGCCCGAGTGGTGAACACTGAAGCTTTCTTT.

The CDR3 spells CASSLTSGRETQYF. The CDR3 coding sequence is TGTGCCAGCAGTCTGACCAGCGGGAGAGAGACCCAGTACTTC. The chain uses TRBV2 and TRBJ2-5; TRBD2 matches at 8 bases. Per germline, CDR1 SNHLY and CDR2 FYNNEI. This CDR3 is built from 14 residues. V shed 5 bases and J 4 bases; nucleotides not matched to a gene: 6.

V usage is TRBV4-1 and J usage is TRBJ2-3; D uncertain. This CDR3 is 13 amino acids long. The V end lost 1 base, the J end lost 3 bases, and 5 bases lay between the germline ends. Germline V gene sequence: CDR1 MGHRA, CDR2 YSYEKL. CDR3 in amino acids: CASSQGATDTQYF. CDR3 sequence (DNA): TGCGCCAGCAGCCAAGGCGCGACAGATACGCAGTATTTT.

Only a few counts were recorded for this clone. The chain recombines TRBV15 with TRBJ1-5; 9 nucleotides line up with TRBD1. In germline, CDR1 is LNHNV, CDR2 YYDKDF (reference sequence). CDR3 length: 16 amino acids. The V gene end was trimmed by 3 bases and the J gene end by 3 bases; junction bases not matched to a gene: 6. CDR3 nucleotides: TGTGCCACCAGCAGCACCGGGACAGGGTTCAATCAGCCCCAGCATTTT. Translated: CATSSTGTGFNQPQHF.

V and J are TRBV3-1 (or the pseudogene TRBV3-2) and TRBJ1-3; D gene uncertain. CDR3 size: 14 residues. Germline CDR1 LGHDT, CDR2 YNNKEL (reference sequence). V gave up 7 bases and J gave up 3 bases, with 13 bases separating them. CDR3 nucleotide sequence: TGTGCCAGCACCAGAAGTACCAATGGAAACACCATATATTTT. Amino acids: CASTRSTNGNTIYF.

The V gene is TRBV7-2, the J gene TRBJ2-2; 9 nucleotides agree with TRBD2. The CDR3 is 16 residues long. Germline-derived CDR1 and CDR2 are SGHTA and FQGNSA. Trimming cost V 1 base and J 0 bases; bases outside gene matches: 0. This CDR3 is CASSLGLAANTGELFF. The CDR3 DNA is TGTGCCAGCAGCTTAGGACTAGCGGCGAACACCGGGGAGCTGTTTTTT.

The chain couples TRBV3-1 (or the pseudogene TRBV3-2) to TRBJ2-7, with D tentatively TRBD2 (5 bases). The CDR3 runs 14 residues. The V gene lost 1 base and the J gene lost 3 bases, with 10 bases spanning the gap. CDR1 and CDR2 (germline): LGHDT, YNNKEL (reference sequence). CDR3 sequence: CASSQGGSRYEQYF. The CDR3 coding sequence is TGTGCCAGCAGCCAAGGCGGGTCTCGCTACGAGCAGTACTTC.

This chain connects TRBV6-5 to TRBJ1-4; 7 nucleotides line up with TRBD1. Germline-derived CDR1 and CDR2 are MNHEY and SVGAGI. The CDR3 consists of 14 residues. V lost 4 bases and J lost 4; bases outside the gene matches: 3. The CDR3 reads CASSSGTDNEKLFF. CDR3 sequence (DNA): TGTGCCAGCAGTTCCGGGACAGATAATGAAAAACTGTTTTTT.

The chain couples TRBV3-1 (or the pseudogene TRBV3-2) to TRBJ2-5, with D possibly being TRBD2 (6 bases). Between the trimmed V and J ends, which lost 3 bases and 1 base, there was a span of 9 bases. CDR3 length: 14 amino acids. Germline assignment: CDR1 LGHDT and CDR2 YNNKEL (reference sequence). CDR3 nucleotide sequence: TGTGCCAGCAGCCAGGGGACTTTCCAAGAGACCCAGTACTTC. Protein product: CASSQGTFQETQYF.

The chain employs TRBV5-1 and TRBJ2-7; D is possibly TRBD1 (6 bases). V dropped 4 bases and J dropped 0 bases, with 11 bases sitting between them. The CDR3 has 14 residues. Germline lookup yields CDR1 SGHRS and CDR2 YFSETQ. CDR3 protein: CASSADRTSYEQYF. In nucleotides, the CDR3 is TGCGCCAGCAGCGCTGACAGGACCTCCTACGAGCAGTACTTC.

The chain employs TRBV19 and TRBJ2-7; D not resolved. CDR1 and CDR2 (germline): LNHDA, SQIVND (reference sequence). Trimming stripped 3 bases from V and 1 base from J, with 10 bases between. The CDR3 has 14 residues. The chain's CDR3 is CASSILWQSYEQYF. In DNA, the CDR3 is TGTGCCAGTAGTATCTTATGGCAGTCCTACGAGCAGTACTTC.

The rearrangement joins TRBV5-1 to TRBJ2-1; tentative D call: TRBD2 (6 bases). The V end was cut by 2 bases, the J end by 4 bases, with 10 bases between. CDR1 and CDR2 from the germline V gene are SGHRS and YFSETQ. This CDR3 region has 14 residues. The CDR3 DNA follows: TGCGCCAGCAGCTTTAGCGGAACATACAATGAGCAGTTCTTC. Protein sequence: CASSFSGTYNEQFF.

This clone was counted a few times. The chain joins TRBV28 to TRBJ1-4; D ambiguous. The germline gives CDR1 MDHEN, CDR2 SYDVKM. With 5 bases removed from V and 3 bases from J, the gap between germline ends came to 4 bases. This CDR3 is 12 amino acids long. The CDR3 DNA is TGTGCCAGCAGTCGGGCTAATGAAAAACTGTTTTTT. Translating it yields CASSRANEKLFF.

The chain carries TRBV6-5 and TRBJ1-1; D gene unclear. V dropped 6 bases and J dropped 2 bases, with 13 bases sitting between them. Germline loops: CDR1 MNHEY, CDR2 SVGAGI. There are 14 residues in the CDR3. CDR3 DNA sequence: TGTGCCAGCAGGCCGGTCTTTCCTAACACTGAAGCTTTCTTT. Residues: CASRPVFPNTEAFF.

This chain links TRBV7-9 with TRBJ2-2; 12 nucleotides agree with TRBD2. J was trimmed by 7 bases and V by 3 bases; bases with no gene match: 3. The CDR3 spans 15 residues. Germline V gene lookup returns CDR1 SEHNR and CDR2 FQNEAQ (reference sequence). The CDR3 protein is CASSLRTSGNGELFF. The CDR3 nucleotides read TGTGCCAGCAGCTTGCGGACTAGCGGGAACGGGGAGCTGTTTTTT.

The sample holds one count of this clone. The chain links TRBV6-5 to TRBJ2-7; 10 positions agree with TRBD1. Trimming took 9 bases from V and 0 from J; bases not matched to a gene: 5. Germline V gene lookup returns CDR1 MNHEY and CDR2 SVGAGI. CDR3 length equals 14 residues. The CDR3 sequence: CASGTGVSSYEQYF. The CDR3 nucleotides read TGTGCCAGTGGGACAGGGGTGAGCTCCTACGAGCAGTACTTC.

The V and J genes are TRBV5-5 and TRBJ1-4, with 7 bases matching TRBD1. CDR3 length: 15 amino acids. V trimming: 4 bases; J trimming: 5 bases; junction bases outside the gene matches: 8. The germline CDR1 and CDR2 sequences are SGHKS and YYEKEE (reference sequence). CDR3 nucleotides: TGTGCCAGCAGCCCGAGGACAGGCCTAAATGAAAAACTGTTTTTT. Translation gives CASSPRTGLNEKLFF.